The 16 T cell receptor beta chains reported below all come from one sample, sequenced in a study of Ad26.COV2.S vaccination and SARS-CoV-2 variants. The method was immunoSEQ multiplex PCR; TCRdb's version includes in-frame clones alone and lacks a portion of them. The data show around 340,000 clones, around 90% seen once. Treatment in this sample: around 19 received Ad26.COV2.S at low or high dose, single or two shots; roughly five received placebo; per-sample allocation not given. Samples were taken on day 63 after the first vaccine or placebo injection. The sequencing used peripheral blood, collected in a trial of Ad26.COV2.S vaccine versus placebo. The origin of the receptors is a person aged 18-65 years who received the Ad26.COV2.S COVID-19 vaccine or a placebo.

The chain joins TRBV15 to TRBJ1-1; 7 positions match TRBD1. CDR1 and CDR2 (germline): LNHNV, YYDKDF (reference sequence). CDR3 length equals 15 residues. Unmatched junction bases numbered 2, after V lost 0 bases and J lost 1 base. The CDR3: CATSRDGTENTEAFF. The CDR3, as DNA: TGTGCCACCAGCAGAGATGGGACAGAGAACACTGAAGCTTTCTTT. Looking up the rest from reference TRBV15 and TRBJ1-1 gives the full variable domain: DAMVIQNPRYQVTQFGKPVTLSCSQTLNHNVMYWYQQKSSQAPKLLFHYYDKDFNNEADTPDNFQSRRPNTSFCFLDIRSPGLGDTAMYLCATSRDGTENTEAFFGQGTRLTVV.

As DNA, the CDR3 is TGTGCCAGCAGCCCCAGTAGAAACTATGGCTACACCTTC. Translated: CASSPSRNYGYTF. The J gene is TRBJ1-2, the V gene TRBV6-2 or TRBV6-3; D ambiguous. Trimming took off 6 bases at V and 2 bases at J, with 10 bases between the two ends. Germline V gene sequence: CDR1 MNHEY, CDR2 SVGEGT. The CDR3 sequence is 13 residues long.

This chain connects TRBV9 to TRBJ1-6; D is possibly TRBD1 (5 bases). With 1 base removed from V and 8 bases from J, the gap between germline ends came to 10 bases. Germline-derived CDR1 and CDR2 are SGDLS and YYNGEE. This CDR3 is 14 amino acids long. As DNA, the CDR3 is TGTGCCAGCAGCGTACGGGGGAAGGATTCACCCCTCCACTTT. It specifies CASSVRGKDSPLHF.

The gene calls are TRBV4-2 and TRBJ2-7; D possibly corresponds to TRBD1 (5 bases). The CDR3 sequence is 15 residues long. Between the trimmed V and J ends, which lost 0 bases and 3 bases, there was a span of 12 bases. The germline V gene has CDR1 LGHNA and CDR2 YNFKEQ. This chain's CDR3 is CASSQDLQGGYEQYF. The CDR3 DNA is TGTGCCAGCAGCCAAGACTTGCAGGGTGGCTACGAGCAGTACTTC.

Worth noting for this clone: Other DNA sequences within the sample encode an identical CDR3. The J gene is TRBJ2-6, the V gene TRBV6-5; D is unresolved. The CDR3 length is 14 residues. Germline V gene sequence: CDR1 MNHEY, CDR2 SVGAGI. V lost 5 bases, J lost 0 bases, and 5 bases lay in between. The CDR3 spells CASSRSSGANVLTF. CDR3 DNA: TGTGCCAGCAGTCGGTCCTCTGGGGCCAACGTCCTGACTTTC.

As DNA, the CDR3 is TGTGCCAGCAGCATAATGCGCACTGAAGCTTTCTTT. Residues: CASSIMRTEAFF. The chain combines TRBV28 with TRBJ1-1; no clear D. V was cut by 6 bases and J by 4 bases, with 9 bases left in between. Germline-derived CDR1 and CDR2 are MDHEN and SYDVKM. CDR3 length: 12 residues.

The chain couples TRBV27 to TRBJ1-5; no clear D. This CDR3 region has 11 residues. The V and J ends lost 3 bases and 7 bases respectively, with 4 bases between them. Germline V CDR1 and CDR2: MNHEY, SMNVEV (reference sequence). As DNA, the CDR3 is TGTGCCAGCAGTTTGGGCCAGCCCCAGCATTTT. It translates to CASSLGQPQHF.

This chain joins TRBV6-4 and TRBJ1-5; TRBD1 matches 7 bases. The J segment lost 4 bases and the V segment lost 6 bases, leaving 6 bases of the junction unmatched. The CDR3 is 14 residues long. Germline CDR1 and CDR2: MRHNA and SNTAGT. The CDR3 reads CASSPTGRNQPQHF. The CDR3 DNA follows: TGTGCCAGCAGCCCGACAGGGAGAAATCAGCCCCAGCATTTT.

The V call is TRBV6-2 or TRBV6-3, the J call TRBJ1-5, with 7 bases identical to TRBD1. The germline gives CDR1 MNHEY, CDR2 SVGEGT. CDR3 length equals 14 residues. J was trimmed by 4 bases and V by 2 bases; bases with no gene match: 2. The CDR3 loop is CASSYPTGNQPQHF. The CDR3 nucleotides are TGTGCCAGCAGTTACCCGACAGGGAATCAGCCCCAGCATTTT.

The rearrangement joins TRBV25-1 to TRBJ1-1; D perhaps matches TRBD1 (5 bases). The CDR3 contains 15 residues. Germline assignment: CDR1 MGHDK and CDR2 SYGVNS. With 10 bases removed from V and 1 base from J, the gap between germline ends came to 19 bases. In DNA, the CDR3 is TGTGCCACATCCCCCCGGACACCCTGGAACACTGAAGCTTTCTTT. Residues: CATSPRTPWNTEAFF.

V and J are TRBV9 and TRBJ1-1; 7 bases fit TRBD1. This CDR3 is 15 amino acids long. CDR1 and CDR2 (germline): SGDLS, YYNGEE. The V gene end was trimmed by 3 bases and the J gene end by 1 base; junction bases not matched to a gene: 6. The CDR3 region is CASSGRQGGNTEAFF. CDR3 coding DNA: TGTGCCAGCAGCGGTAGACAGGGCGGGAACACTGAAGCTTTCTTT.

The J gene is TRBJ1-4, the V gene TRBV29-1; D is undetermined. In germline, CDR1 is SQVTM, CDR2 ANQGSEA. The CDR3 is 11 residues long. The V end lost 0 bases, the J end lost 10 bases, and 6 bases lay between the germline ends. The CDR3 coding sequence is TGCAGCGTTGAAGACGGTAGAAAACTGTTTTTT. Protein product: CSVEDGRKLFF.

This chain links TRBV6-5 with TRBJ1-1, with D possibly being TRBD1 (6 bases). Germline V lookup: CDR1 MNHEY, CDR2 SVGAGI. This CDR3 is built from 12 residues. The CDR3 DNA is TGTGCAACCGCCGGGGAGGGGGCTGAAGCTTTCTTT. Amino acids: CATAGEGAEAFF.

The V call is TRBV27, the J call TRBJ1-4; a possible D gene is TRBD1 (6 bases). V gave up 8 bases and J gave up 10 bases, with 20 bases separating them. This CDR3 comprises 14 residues. In germline, CDR1 is MNHEY, CDR2 SMNVEV (reference sequence). The CDR3 sequence: CASGSGVVPGKLFF. In nucleotides, the CDR3 is TGTGCCAGCGGGTCAGGGGTGGTTCCCGGAAAACTGTTTTTT.

This clone was seen a single time. V gene TRBV11-2 combines with J gene TRBJ1-2, with D uncertain. The V gene lost 0 bases and the J gene lost 4 bases, with 9 bases spanning the gap. CDR1 is SGHAT, CDR2 FQNNGV, per germline. The CDR3 extends over 14 amino acids. CDR3 coding DNA: TGTGCCAGCAGCTTAGATCGAACGGTCTATGGCTACACCTTC. It is translated as CASSLDRTVYGYTF.

The V gene is TRBV3-1 (or the pseudogene TRBV3-2), the J gene TRBJ1-2; D remains unclear. Germline CDR1 is LGHDT and CDR2 is YNNKEL (reference sequence). Trimming pared 1 base from V and 2 bases from J, leaving 11 bases between. The CDR3 contains 15 residues. CDR3 DNA: TGTGCCAGCAGCCAAGTCCTACAGAAAAACTATGGCTACACCTTC. It yields the protein CASSQVLQKNYGYTF.